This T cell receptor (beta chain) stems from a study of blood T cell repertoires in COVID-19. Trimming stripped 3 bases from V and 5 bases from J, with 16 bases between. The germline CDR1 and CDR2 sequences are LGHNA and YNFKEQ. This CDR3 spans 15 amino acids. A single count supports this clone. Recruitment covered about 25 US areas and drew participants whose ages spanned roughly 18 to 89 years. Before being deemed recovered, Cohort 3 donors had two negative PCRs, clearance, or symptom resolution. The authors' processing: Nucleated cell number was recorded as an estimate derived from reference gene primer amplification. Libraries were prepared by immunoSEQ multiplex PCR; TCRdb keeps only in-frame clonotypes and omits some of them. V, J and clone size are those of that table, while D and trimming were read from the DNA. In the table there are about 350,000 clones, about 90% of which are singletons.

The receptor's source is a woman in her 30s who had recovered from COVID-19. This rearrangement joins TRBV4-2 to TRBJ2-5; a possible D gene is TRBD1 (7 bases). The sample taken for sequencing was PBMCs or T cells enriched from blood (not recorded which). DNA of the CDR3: TGTGCCAGCAGCCAGGCCTCAGGGGGGCGGGAGACCCAGTACTTC. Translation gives CASSQASGGRETQYF.